A single sample is the source of the 10 T cell receptor beta chains below, sequenced in a study of T-cell reconstitution after alpha-beta-depleted transplantation in children. Preparation of the TCRbeta library involved a method that used unique molecular identifiers. TCRdb redid the calling of the PCR reads with MiXCR, one entry per CDR3 protein. In the table there are about 600,000 distinct CDR3 sequences, about 21% of which are singletons. The specimen was PBMCs, mostly from graft donor cells, collected 360 days after TCRalphabeta/CD19-depleted stem cell transplant. Source of these receptors: a boy in the first two years of life who had a stem cell transplant for acute myeloid leukemia, so the T cells may come from the graft donor.

This chain uses TRBV9 with TRBJ2-1, with TRBD2 as a possible D gene (7 bases). CDR1 is SGDLS and CDR2 is YYNGEE in the germline V gene. The V end lost 0 bases, the J end lost 5 bases, and 27 bases lay between the germline ends. The CDR3 sequence is 20 residues long. The CDR3 loop is CASSVEGGIYRDTSDNEQFF. DNA of the CDR3: TGTGCCAGCAGCGTAGAGGGGGGGATATACCGGGACACTTCAGACAATGAGCAGTTCTTC.

The chain joins TRBV7-2 to TRBJ1-1; D gene ambiguous. CDR3 length equals 13 residues. Germline CDR1 and CDR2: SGHTA and FQGNSA. V was cut by 1 base and J by 8 bases, with 11 bases left in between. CDR3 protein: CASSLVALTEAFF. CDR3 coding DNA: TGTGCCAGCAGCTTAGTTGCCTTGACGGAAGCTTTCTTT.

This clonotype appeared many times. The chain employs TRBV6-1 and TRBJ2-5; a weak D match, TRBD2 (5 bases). Germline-derived CDR1 and CDR2 are MNHNS and SASEGT. The germline V and J ends were trimmed by 6 bases and 2 bases, with 13 bases remaining between them. CDR3 length: 14 residues. CDR3 coding DNA: TGTGCCAGCAGGAGAGGGTTACCACAAGAGACCCAGTACTTC. Translating it yields CASRRGLPQETQYF.

This chain joins TRBV6-2 or TRBV6-3 and TRBJ2-6, with D possibly being TRBD2 (6 bases). Looked up from germline, CDR1 is MNHEY and CDR2 is SVGEGT. The CDR3 runs to 16 residues. V lost 2 bases, J lost 3 bases, and 11 bases lay in between. The DNA of the CDR3 is TGTGCCAGCAGTTACGTGGCGGGGTTTGGGGCCAACGTCCTGACTTTC. Amino acids: CASSYVAGFGANVLTF.

The genes are TRBV24-1 and TRBJ2-7; 8 bases are shared with TRBD1. Looked up from germline, CDR1 is KGHDR and CDR2 is SFDVKD. V dropped 5 bases and J dropped 2; count of bases not matched to a gene: 4. This CDR3 has 14 amino acids. CDR3 sequence (DNA): TGTGCCACCAGTGTGAGGGACAGGACCTACGAGCAGTACGTC. Encoded protein: CATSVRDRTYEQYV.

This clonotype was observed at least ten times. The chain recombines TRBV7-2 with TRBJ2-1, with 10 bases lining up with TRBD2. The CDR3 is 14 residues long. Looked up from germline, CDR1 is SGHTA and CDR2 is FQGNSA. Trimming took 5 bases from V and 7 from J; bases not matched to a gene: 5. As DNA, the CDR3 is TGTGCCAGCAGCATTAGCGGGGGGTGGAATGAGCAGTTCTTC. The encoded protein is CASSISGGWNEQFF.

This clonotype was counted only a few times. The rearrangement links TRBV20-1 to TRBJ2-2, with 8 bases lining up with TRBD1. The CDR3 is 15 residues long. V lost 5 bases, J lost 4 bases, and 9 bases stayed unmatched. In germline, CDR1 is DFQATT, CDR2 SNEGSKA (reference sequence). CDR3 DNA sequence: TGCAGTGCTCCCGGACAGGGAGGTCGCACCGGGGAGCTGTTTTTT. Translating it yields CSAPGQGGRTGELFF.

The genes are TRBV25-1 and TRBJ1-5; TRBD1 might be the D (6 bases). This CDR3 is 15 amino acids long. The germline gives CDR1 MGHDK, CDR2 SYGVNS. V was trimmed by 1 base and J by 5 bases, leaving 12 bases between them. The DNA for the CDR3 is TGTGCCAGCAGTGAATCAAGGGACACCCATCAGCCCCAGCATTTT. It yields the protein CASSESRDTHQPQHF.

With regard to this clonotype: A much larger clone sits a single nucleotide away, making a read error possible. The V call is TRBV20-1, the J call TRBJ2-1, with 8 bases aligning to TRBD2. The CDR3 sequence is 13 residues long. CDR1 is DFQATT and CDR2 is SNEGSKA in the germline V gene (reference sequence). J lost 8 bases, V lost 7 bases, and 10 bases had no gene match. CDR3 in amino acids: CSVHAGTRDEQFF. The CDR3 coding sequence is TGCAGTGTCCACGCCGGGACTAGGGATGAGCAGTTCTTC.

This clonotype was recorded many times. V is TRBV5-5 and J is TRBJ2-1, with a possible D match to TRBD2 (6 bases). Looked up from germline, CDR1 is SGHKS and CDR2 is YYEKEE (reference sequence). Trimming stripped 5 bases from V and 7 bases from J, with 19 bases between. CDR3 length: 15 residues. The CDR3 spells CASSSRDFLGNEQFF. In nucleotides, the CDR3 is TGTGCCAGCAGTTCCCGGGACTTCCTAGGGAATGAGCAGTTCTTC. Full variable domain (outside the CDR3, taken from reference TRBV5-5 and TRBJ2-1): DAGVTQSPTHLIKTRGQQVTLRCSPISGHKSVSWYQQVLGQGPQFIFQYYEKEERGRGNFPDRFSARQFPNYSSELNVNALLLGDSALYLCASSSRDFLGNEQFFGPGTRLTVL.